A single sample is the source of the 13 T cell receptor beta chains below, sequenced in a study of long-term antiretroviral therapy in people with HIV (dated by TCRdb to about 2022). The immunoSEQ hsTCRB v3.0 assay was used at survey level resolution for TRB variable region sequencing. The source is immuneACCESS, and TCRdb retained only in-frame sequences with V and J called. Part of the clones is not carried over; for the studies checked, unresolved V genes explain less than half of this, and the remainder is unexplained. For this sample the table gives over 25,000 clones, of which about 82% were detected only once. The ten largest clonotypes hold approximately 12% of the sample. The starting material was unsorted PBMCs, obtained 0.8 years before starting antiretroviral therapy. The receptors were sampled from a man in his late teens or twenties with HIV.

In its sample, this clone was seen once. The chain combines TRBV6-5 with TRBJ2-3, with D uncertain. Per germline, CDR1 MNHEY and CDR2 SVGAGI. V shed 7 bases and J shed 5 bases, with 19 bases lying between them. This CDR3 comprises 15 residues. The CDR3 nucleotides are TGTGCCAGCACCCCCGACCGGTTGAGGTTAGATACGCAGTATTTT. The encoded protein is CASTPDRLRLDTQYF.

The chain uses TRBV19 and TRBJ1-4, with D uncertain. Germline loops: CDR1 LNHDA, CDR2 SQIVND (reference sequence). The CDR3 has 13 residues. The ends were cut back, 10 bases at V and 7 bases at J, with 16 bases in the middle. CDR3 nucleotides: TGTGCCACTAAGGGATCCAAGGGTGAAAAACTGTTTTTT. Translating gives CATKGSKGEKLFF.

The chain employs TRBV30 and TRBJ2-3; D perhaps matches TRBD2 (6 bases). The germline V gene encodes CDR1 GTSNPN and CDR2 SVGIG (reference sequence). Trimming stripped 5 bases from V and 0 bases from J, with 12 bases between. The CDR3 is 14 amino acids. DNA for the CDR3: TGTGCCTGGGCCGGGACTCTCAGCACAGATACGCAGTATTTT. Translating it yields CAWAGTLSTDTQYF.

This sequence joins TRBV29-1 and TRBJ1-1, with 7 bases identical to TRBD1. V gave up 6 bases and J gave up 4 bases; unmatched junction bases: 8. Germline assignment: CDR1 SQVTM and CDR2 ANQGSEA. The CDR3 extends over 13 amino acids. CDR3 region: CSVAQGHGTEAFF. The CDR3, as DNA: TGCAGCGTAGCACAGGGGCATGGCACTGAAGCTTTCTTT.

The chain links TRBV4-1 to TRBJ2-2; D may correspond to TRBD1 or TRBD2 (6 bases each). This CDR3 spans 14 amino acids. Germline V gene lookup returns CDR1 MGHRA and CDR2 YSYEKL. The V gene lost 8 bases and the J gene lost 6 bases, with 16 bases spanning the gap. CDR3 loop: CASRSLGGPGELFF. The CDR3 region has the DNA TGCGCCAGCCGGTCCCTTGGGGGGCCCGGGGAGCTGTTTTTT.

The rearrangement uses TRBV7-2 and TRBJ2-2, with D hard to call. V was clipped by 1 base and J by 2 bases, with 8 bases between them. The CDR3 has 15 residues. CDR1 SGHTA and CDR2 FQGNSA come from the germline V gene. CDR3 in amino acids: CASSLDTANTGELFF. The CDR3 bases are TGTGCCAGCAGCTTAGATACAGCCAACACCGGGGAGCTGTTTTTT. The whole variable domain, remainder taken from reference TRBV7-2 and TRBJ2-2, is GAGVSQSPSNKVTEKGKDVELRCDPISGHTALYWYRQSLGQGLEFLIYFQGNSAPDKSGLPSDRFSAERTGGSVSTLTIQRTQQEDSAVYLCASSLDTANTGELFFGEGSRLTVL.

The CDR3 loop reads CASSLGPFSGNTIYF. Written as DNA, the CDR3 is TGTGCCAGCAGTCTTGGGCCATTCTCTGGAAACACCATATATTTT. This chain links TRBV6-5 with TRBJ1-3; D is unclear. Looked up from germline, CDR1 is MNHEY and CDR2 is SVGAGI. This CDR3 is built from 15 residues. V lost 5 bases and J lost 0, with 11 bases in between.

For the CDR3, the DNA is TGTGCCAGCAGCGTAGAGGGGGATAACAACTATGGCTACACCTTC. The encoded protein is CASSVEGDNNYGYTF. V usage is TRBV9 and J usage is TRBJ1-2; D perhaps matches TRBD1 (6 bases). The length of the CDR3 is 15 residues. Germline V gene sequence: CDR1 SGDLS, CDR2 YYNGEE. V lost 0 bases, J lost 2 bases, and 11 bases lay in between.

V and J are TRBV5-1 and TRBJ2-5; the match to TRBD1 covers 9 bases. The CDR3 is 15 amino acids. The trim removed 1 base at V and 4 bases at J, leaving 5 bases unmatched. Germline V lookup: CDR1 SGHRS, CDR2 YFSETQ. CDR3: CASSLPTGGLETQYF. For the CDR3, the DNA is TGCGCCAGCAGCTTGCCTACAGGGGGCTTAGAGACCCAGTACTTC.

The chain links TRBV6-5 to TRBJ1-1, with D possibly TRBD1 on 5 matching bases. The V and J ends lost 8 bases and 5 bases respectively, with 12 bases between them. Germline CDR1 and CDR2: MNHEY and SVGAGI. There are 12 residues in the CDR3. The CDR3: CASGRAGTEAFF. The CDR3 region has the DNA TGTGCCAGCGGAAGGGCAGGGACTGAAGCTTTCTTT.

This chain uses TRBV4-1 with TRBJ2-7; TRBD2 aligns across 9 bases. The CDR3 runs 15 residues. Germline assignment: CDR1 MGHRA and CDR2 YSYEKL. Germline trimming cut 5 bases from V and 4 bases from J; bases unmatched to any gene: 9. The CDR3 DNA is TGCGCCAGCAGCGCCTCGGGACTAGCTAAGTACGAGCAGTACTTC. It translates to CASSASGLAKYEQYF.

The chain has TRBV30 and TRBJ1-2, with D unclear. Trimming pared 5 bases from V and 1 base from J, leaving 5 bases between. CDR3 length equals 11 residues. CDR1 is GTSNPN, CDR2 SVGIG, per germline (reference sequence). In DNA form, the CDR3 reads TGTGCCTGGGGCAGTAACTATGGCTACACCTTC. This sequence encodes CAWGSNYGYTF.

V and J are TRBV9 and TRBJ2-3; 7 bases agree with TRBD2. The CDR3 runs to 15 residues. The V gene's germline CDR1 is SGDLS and CDR2 YYNGEE. The V and J ends lost 1 base and 6 bases, in that order; junction bases with no gene match: 8. CDR3 amino acids: CASSVFRDYRDTQYF. CDR3 DNA sequence: TGTGCCAGCAGCGTATTCCGGGACTACAGGGATACGCAGTATTTT.